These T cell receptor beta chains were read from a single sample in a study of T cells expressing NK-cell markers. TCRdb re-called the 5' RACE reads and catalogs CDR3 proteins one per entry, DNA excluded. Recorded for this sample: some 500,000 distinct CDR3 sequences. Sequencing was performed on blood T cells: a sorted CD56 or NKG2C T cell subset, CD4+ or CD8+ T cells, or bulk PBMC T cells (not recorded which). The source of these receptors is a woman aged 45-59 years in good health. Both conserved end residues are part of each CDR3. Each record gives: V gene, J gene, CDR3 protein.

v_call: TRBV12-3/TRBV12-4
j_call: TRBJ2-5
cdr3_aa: CASSLGLAGRETQYF

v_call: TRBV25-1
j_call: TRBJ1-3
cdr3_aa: CACSVYGNTIYF

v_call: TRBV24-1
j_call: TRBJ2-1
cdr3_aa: CATSDHRSGDGEQFF

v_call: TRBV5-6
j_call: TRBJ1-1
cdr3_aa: CASSLPRMGEAFF

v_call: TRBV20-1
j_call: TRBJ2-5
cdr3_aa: CSAWDRGEKETQYF

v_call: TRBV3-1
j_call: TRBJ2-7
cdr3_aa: CASSQNLGHQQYF

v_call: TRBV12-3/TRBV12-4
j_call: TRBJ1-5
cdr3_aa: CASTSGTINQPQHF

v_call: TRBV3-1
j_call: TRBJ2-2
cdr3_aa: CASSQRLAGGTGELFF

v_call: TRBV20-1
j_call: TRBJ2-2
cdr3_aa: CSASGYTGELFF

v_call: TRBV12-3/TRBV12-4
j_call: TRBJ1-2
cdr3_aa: CASTLGQENYGYTF

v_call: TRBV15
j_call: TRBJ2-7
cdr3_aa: CATSRAGTSNEQYF

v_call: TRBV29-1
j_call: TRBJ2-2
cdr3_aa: CSVARVGGNTGELFF

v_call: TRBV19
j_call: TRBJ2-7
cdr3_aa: CASSIGTSGGKYEQYF

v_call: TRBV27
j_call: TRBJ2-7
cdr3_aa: CASCRQSSYEQYF

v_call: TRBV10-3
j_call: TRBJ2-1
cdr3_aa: CAISDGLAVYNEQFF

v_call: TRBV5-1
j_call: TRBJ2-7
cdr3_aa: CASSLTPATSIRVQYF

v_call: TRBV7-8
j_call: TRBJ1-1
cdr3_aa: CASTQRRLGSEAFF

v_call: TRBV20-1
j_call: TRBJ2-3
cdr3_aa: CSASTRTSLADTQYF

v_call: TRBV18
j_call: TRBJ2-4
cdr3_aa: CASSPLAGEGPKNIQYF

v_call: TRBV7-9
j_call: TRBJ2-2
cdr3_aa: CASSLMSREGTGSTGELFF

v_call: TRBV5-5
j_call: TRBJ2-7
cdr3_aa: CASSLAGQELYEQYF

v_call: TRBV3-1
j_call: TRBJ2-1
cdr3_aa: CASSPDPYNEQFF

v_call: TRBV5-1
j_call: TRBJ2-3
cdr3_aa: CASSQGLAGGQDTQYF

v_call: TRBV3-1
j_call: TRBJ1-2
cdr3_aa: CASSQVGPKLGYTF

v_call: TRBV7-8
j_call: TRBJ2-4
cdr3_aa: CASSLRATLAKNIQYF

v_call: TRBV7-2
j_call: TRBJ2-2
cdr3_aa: CASSILGGPVTGELFF

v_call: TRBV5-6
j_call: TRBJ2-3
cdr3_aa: CASSTGTSGKADTQYF

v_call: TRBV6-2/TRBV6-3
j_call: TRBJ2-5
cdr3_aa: CASSRNRGGQETQYF

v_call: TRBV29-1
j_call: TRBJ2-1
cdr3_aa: CSVGLAAEQFF

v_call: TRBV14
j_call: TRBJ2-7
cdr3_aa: CASSQEAGWYEQYF

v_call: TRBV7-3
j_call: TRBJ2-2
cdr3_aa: CASSLTTRNTNTGELFF

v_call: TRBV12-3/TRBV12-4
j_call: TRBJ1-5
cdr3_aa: CASSLGTQSNQPQHF

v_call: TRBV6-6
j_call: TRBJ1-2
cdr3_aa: CASSYGHQEPYGYTF

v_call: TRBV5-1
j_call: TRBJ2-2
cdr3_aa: CASSLFSVLDTGELFF

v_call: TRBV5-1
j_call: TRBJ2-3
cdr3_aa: CASSPRGLAGVDTQYF

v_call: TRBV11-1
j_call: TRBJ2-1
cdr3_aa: CASSSDLAANEQFF

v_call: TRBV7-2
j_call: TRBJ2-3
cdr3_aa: CASSLDPATDTQYF

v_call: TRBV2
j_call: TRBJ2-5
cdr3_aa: CASSRLAGGSGETQYF

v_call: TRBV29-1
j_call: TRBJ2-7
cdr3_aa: CSVRLAGALGEQYF

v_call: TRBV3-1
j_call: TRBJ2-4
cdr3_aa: CASSSELGSWNIQYF

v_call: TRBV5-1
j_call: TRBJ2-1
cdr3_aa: CASSPGLRENNEQFF

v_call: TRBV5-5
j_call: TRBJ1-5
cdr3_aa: CASSPGQGWQPQHF

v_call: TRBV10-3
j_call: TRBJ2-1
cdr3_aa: CAISDLAGVAGEQFF

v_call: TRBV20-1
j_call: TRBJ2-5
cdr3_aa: CSANLQTAQETQYF

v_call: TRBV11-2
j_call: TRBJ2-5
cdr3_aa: CASRRNAPRGLVSETQYF

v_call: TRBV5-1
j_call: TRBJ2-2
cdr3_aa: CASSPYRDGELFF

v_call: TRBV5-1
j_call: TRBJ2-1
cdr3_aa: CASSLGGTSNPYNEQFF

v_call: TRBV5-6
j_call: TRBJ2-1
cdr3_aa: CASSSSGASINEQFF

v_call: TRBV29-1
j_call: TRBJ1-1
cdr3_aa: CSVGAPPTGGREAFF

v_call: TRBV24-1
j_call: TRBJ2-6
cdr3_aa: CATSGDAVPGANVLTF

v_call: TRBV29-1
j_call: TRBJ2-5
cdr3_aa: CSADPGVQETQYF

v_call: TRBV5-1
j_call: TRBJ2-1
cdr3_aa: CASSLEQGTGNEQFF

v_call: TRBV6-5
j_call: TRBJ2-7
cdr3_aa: CASSYSMLEAYEQYF